Detailed here is one TCR beta chain. The V gene's germline CDR1 is SGHRS and CDR2 YFSETQ. The germline V and J ends were trimmed by 4 bases and 0 bases, with 14 bases remaining between them. The CDR3 sequence is 15 residues long. These data belong to a study of blood T cell repertoires in COVID-19. Looking at the study overall: Both acute and convalescent COVID-19 samples were obtained from the United States, Italy and Spain.

Sequencing was performed with immunoSEQ multiplex PCR; in TCRdb, only in-frame clones are kept and a portion is missing. The repertoire consists of more than 200,000 clones, with about four fifths occurring once and the leading ten covering roughly 10%. This TCR was sampled from a man at least 80 years old with acute or convalescent COVID-19. V usage is TRBV5-1 and J usage is TRBJ2-7; D is possibly TRBD2 (5 bases). Material: peripheral blood. Here the CDR3 reads CASSPRGVSSYEQYF. For the CDR3, the DNA is TGCGCCAGCAGCCCCCGGGGAGTTAGCTCCTACGAGCAGTACTTC. The complete variable domain, with remaining parts taken from reference TRBV5-1 and TRBJ2-7, reads KAGVTQTPRYLIKTRGQQVTLSCSPISGHRSVSWYQQTPGQGLQFLFEYFSETQRNKGNFPGRFSGRQFSNSRSEMNVSTLELGDSALYLCASSPRGVSSYEQYFGPGTRLTVT.